This T cell receptor beta chain was identified in a study of CD8 T cells in Susac syndrome. cDNA came from about 0.51 to 1 ug RNA primed by random hexamers. Amplification of TCR beta CDR3 spanned 54 Vbeta and 13 Jbeta via immunoSEQ multiplex PCR. TCRdb fed the immunoSEQ multiplex PCR reads into MiXCR, producing one record per CDR3 protein. The sample comprises some 150,000 distinct CDR3 sequences, approximately 95% of which are singletons, and about 0.15% rests with the top ten. High-throughput TCR beta sequencing covered peripheral CD8+ and CD4+ T cells. Negative magnetic isolation gave CD8+ and CD4+ cells; FACS enriched CD8+ TEMRA. Findings and limits, study-wide: The authors found no clonal expansion in Susac syndrome CD4+ T cell repertoires.

Concerning this clonotype itself: Its antigen is undetermined.

The V end was cut by 2 bases, the J end by 3 bases, with 8 bases between. The CDR3 contains 13 residues. The V gene's germline CDR1 is GTSNPN and CDR2 SVGIG (reference sequence). The rearrangement joins TRBV30 to TRBJ1-3; no definite D call. Sample: CD4+ T cells from PBMCs. The receptor's source is a human donor with Susac syndrome. As DNA, the CDR3 is TGTGCCTGGAGTATCCCGGGTGGAAACACCATATATTTT. Translating gives CAWSIPGGNTIYF.